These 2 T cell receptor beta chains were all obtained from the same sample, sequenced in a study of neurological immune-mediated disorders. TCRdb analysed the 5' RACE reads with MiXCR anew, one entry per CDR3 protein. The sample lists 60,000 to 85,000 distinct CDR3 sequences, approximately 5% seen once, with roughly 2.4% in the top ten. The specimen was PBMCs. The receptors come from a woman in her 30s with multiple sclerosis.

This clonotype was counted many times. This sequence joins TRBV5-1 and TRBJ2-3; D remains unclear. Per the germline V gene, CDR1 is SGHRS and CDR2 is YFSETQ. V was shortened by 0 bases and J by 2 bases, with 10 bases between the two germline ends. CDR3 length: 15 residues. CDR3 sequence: CASSLGAGTTDTQYF. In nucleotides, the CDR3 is TGCGCCAGCAGCTTGGGCGCAGGAACCACAGATACGCAGTATTTT. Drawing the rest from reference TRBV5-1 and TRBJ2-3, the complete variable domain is KAGVTQTPRYLIKTRGQQVTLSCSPISGHRSVSWYQQTPGQGLQFLFEYFSETQRNKGNFPGRFSGRQFSNSRSEMNVSTLELGDSALYLCASSLGAGTTDTQYFGPGTRLTVL.

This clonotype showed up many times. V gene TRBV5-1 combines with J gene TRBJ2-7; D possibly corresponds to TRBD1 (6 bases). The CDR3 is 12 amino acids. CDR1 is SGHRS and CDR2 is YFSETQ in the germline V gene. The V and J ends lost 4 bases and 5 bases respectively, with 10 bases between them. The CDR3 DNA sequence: TGCGCCAGCAGCCTTAGACAGGACGAGCAGTACTTC. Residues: CASSLRQDEQYF.